Below are 24 T cell receptor beta chains sequenced from a single sample in a study of T cell repertoires in cytomegalovirus infection. Their recognized antigens are unknown. TCRdb processed the reads anew with MiXCR; each CDR3 protein has one entry. The table includes over 100,000 distinct CDR3 sequences, roughly a tenth detected once. The sequencing sample was made of PBMCs, sequenced either directly or after in vitro stimulation (not recorded which). Every receptor here comes from a human donor in good health (CMV status not recorded). Some clones in this sample may be carry-over from other donors' samples.

Concerning this clonotype: Given a much more abundant clone one base away, this may be a read error. The J gene is TRBJ2-5, the V gene TRBV7-6; D assignment may be TRBD1 or TRBD2 (5 bases each). Germline V gives CDR1 SGHVS, CDR2 FNYEAQ. The V end was cut by 2 bases, the J end by 7 bases, with 14 bases between. The CDR3 is 14 residues long. The CDR3 protein is CASSLSESRGTQYF. CDR3 coding DNA: TGTGCCAGCAGCTTATCCGAGTCGAGGGGGACCCAGTACTTC.

The J gene is TRBJ2-2, the V gene TRBV6-2 or TRBV6-3; D unclear. CDR1 and CDR2 from the germline V gene are MNHEY and SVGEGT. The CDR3 runs 15 residues. Between the trimmed V and J ends, which lost 9 bases and 7 bases, there was a span of 21 bases. In DNA form, the CDR3 reads TGTGCCAGTTGGAGTTTTGGGTTGAAGAACGGGGAGCTGTTTTTT. It translates to CASWSFGLKNGELFF.

This clonotype has more than one count but fewer than ten. The chain is built from TRBV5-4 and TRBJ2-5, with no clear D. V was trimmed by 0 bases and J by 2 bases, leaving 11 bases between them. Germline V gene sequence: CDR1 SGHNT, CDR2 YYREEE (reference sequence). The length of the CDR3 is 15 residues. The CDR3 DNA sequence: TGTGCCAGCAGCTTGGACGGAAAGAAACAAGAGACCCAGTACTTC. It translates to CASSLDGKKQETQYF.

In its sample, this clonotype was seen many times. This rearrangement joins TRBV29-1 to TRBJ2-1; D is unclear. This CDR3 region has 12 residues. The germline V gene encodes CDR1 SQVTM and CDR2 ANQGSEA. Trimming cost V 5 bases and J 8 bases, with 13 bases left between them. The CDR3 nucleotides are TGCAGCGTTCCAGTGGGGTGGGATGAGCAGTTCTTC. Its protein is CSVPVGWDEQFF.

This clonotype has a count of ten or more. The chain joins TRBV12-3 or TRBV12-4 to TRBJ2-7; TRBD2 matches at 10 bases. J lost 9 bases, V lost 1 base, and 6 bases had no gene match. This CDR3 comprises 14 residues. The CDR3 bases are TGTGCCAGCAGTTTAGGGCTAGCGGGAGTAGCGCAGTACGTC. It is translated as CASSLGLAGVAQYV.

This clonotype came up many times. This chain connects TRBV19 to TRBJ2-7, with 9 bases aligning to TRBD2. J was trimmed by 7 bases and V by 4 bases; bases with no gene match: 8. There are 14 residues in the CDR3. Germline V gene sequence: CDR1 LNHDA, CDR2 SQIVND (reference sequence). CDR3 amino acids: CASSTLAGPGEQYF. CDR3 DNA sequence: TGTGCCAGTAGTACCCTAGCGGGACCTGGGGAGCAGTACTTC. The full variable domain, with the rest looked up from reference TRBV19 and TRBJ2-7, is DGGITQSPKYLFRKEGQNVTLSCEQNLNHDAMYWYRQDPGQGLRLIYYSQIVNDFQKGDIAEGYSVSREKKESFPLTVTSAQKNPTAFYLCASSTLAGPGEQYFGPGTRLTVT.

The sample holds many counts of this clonotype. The chain links TRBV14 to TRBJ2-1, with 7 bases that match TRBD2. Germline V gene lookup returns CDR1 SGHDN and CDR2 FVKESK. There are 16 residues in the CDR3. V lost 0 bases and J lost 2; bases outside the gene matches: 4. This CDR3 is CASSQEGGSPYNEQFF. CDR3 DNA sequence: TGTGCCAGCAGCCAAGAAGGCGGGAGTCCCTACAATGAGCAGTTCTTC.

This clonotype was observed many times. The chain couples TRBV7-2 to TRBJ2-7; D might be TRBD1 or TRBD2, each matching 5 bases. Germline values: CDR1 SGHTA, CDR2 FQGNSA. The CDR3 is 13 residues long. V shed 1 base and J shed 6 bases, with 10 bases lying between them. The CDR3 reads CASSLERGLEQYV. The CDR3 DNA follows: TGTGCCAGCAGCTTAGAGAGGGGCCTCGAGCAGTACGTC.

This clonotype appeared a few times. This rearrangement joins TRBV19 to TRBJ1-2, with 7 bases identical to TRBD1. This CDR3 comprises 17 residues. Trimming at V came to 0 bases and at J to 2 bases, leaving 9 bases not matched to a gene. Germline V gene data show CDR1 as LNHDA and CDR2 as SQIVND (reference sequence). CDR3 nucleotide sequence: TGTGCCAGTAGTATAGAGGACAGGCCTACCGTCAACTATGGCTACACCTTC. This codes for CASSIEDRPTVNYGYTF.

The chain is built from TRBV2 and TRBJ1-1; 7 positions match TRBD1. Trimming removed 5 bases from V and 4 bases from J; junction bases left unmatched: 4. The CDR3 is 13 residues long. The germline V gene has CDR1 SNHLY and CDR2 FYNNEI. The CDR3 coding sequence is TGTGCCAGCAGTTACAGGGGAGGCACTGAAGCTTTCTTT. It translates to CASSYRGGTEAFF.

The J gene is TRBJ1-5, the V gene TRBV19; D gene uncertain. V was clipped by 5 bases and J by 7 bases, with 9 bases between them. This CDR3 has 12 residues. Germline assignment: CDR1 LNHDA and CDR2 SQIVND (reference sequence). The chain's CDR3 is CASSGSSQPQHF. The CDR3 DNA reads as TGTGCCAGTAGTGGGAGCAGCCAGCCCCAGCATTTT.

This clonotype occurred many times. The chain couples TRBV7-8 to TRBJ1-2; the D gene is possibly TRBD1 (5 bases). This CDR3 contains 15 residues. Germline V gene data show CDR1 as SGHVS and CDR2 as FQNEAQ. V dropped 2 bases and J dropped 8 bases, with 18 bases sitting between them. DNA for the CDR3: TGTGCCAGCAGCTTAAGGGGCGAGGGGACTCTCGGCTACACCTTC. Its protein product is CASSLRGEGTLGYTF.

The rearrangement links TRBV7-8 to TRBJ2-2, with D unclear. Trimming cost V 0 bases and J 5 bases, with 16 bases left between them. The CDR3 runs 17 residues. Germline CDR1 SGHVS, CDR2 FQNEAQ. CDR3 sequence: CASSLAPPGSRTGELFF. In DNA, the CDR3 is TGTGCCAGCAGCTTAGCGCCGCCAGGTAGTCGTACCGGGGAGCTGTTTTTT.

This clonotype was detected once. The genes are TRBV19 and TRBJ2-3; a weak D match, TRBD2 (5 bases). CDR1 is LNHDA, CDR2 SQIVND, per germline (reference sequence). CDR3 length: 13 residues. The CDR3, as DNA: TGTGTCAGCAGCGGCTCTAGCACAGATACGCAGTATTTT. The encoded protein is CVSSGSSTDTQYF.

This clonotype has ten or more counts. The CDR3 sequence: CASSLPGGGTEAFF. CDR3 coding DNA: TGTGCCAGCAGTTTACCGGGGGGCGGTACTGAAGCTTTCTTT. This chain links TRBV28 with TRBJ1-1; perhaps TRBD1 as D (6 bases). Germline CDR1 reads MDHEN; CDR2 reads SYDVKM. The CDR3 spans 14 residues. V shed 2 bases and J shed 5 bases, with 12 bases lying between them.

The V gene is TRBV29-1, the J gene TRBJ2-3; D gene uncertain. CDR3 length: 13 residues. V gave up 3 bases and J gave up 3 bases, with 10 bases separating them. Looked up from germline, CDR1 is SQVTM and CDR2 is ANQGSEA. The DNA for the CDR3 is TGCAGCGTTGATATGGTTACGACAGATACGCAGTATTTT. Residues: CSVDMVTTDTQYF.

The chain combines TRBV20-1 with TRBJ2-3, with D unresolved. Germline values: CDR1 DFQATT, CDR2 SNEGSKA (reference sequence). Trimming stripped 6 bases from V and 4 bases from J, with 11 bases between. This CDR3 comprises 12 residues. The CDR3 nucleotides are TGCAGTGCCGGAGCGCCTTCAGATACGCAGTATTTT. It codes for CSAGAPSDTQYF.

A few counts support this clonotype. The gene calls are TRBV20-1 and TRBJ2-2, with a tentative D call TRBD2 (6 bases). Germline-derived CDR1 and CDR2 are DFQATT and SNEGSKA (reference sequence). Trimming took off 5 bases at V and 2 bases at J, with 15 bases between the two ends. The CDR3 spans 15 residues. CDR3 amino acids: CSAPAAGRNTGELFF. The CDR3 coding sequence is TGCAGTGCTCCCGCTGCCGGGAGAAACACCGGGGAGCTGTTTTTT.

This clonotype was observed a few times. This chain links TRBV19 with TRBJ2-2, with 8 positions matching TRBD2. The CDR3 length is 19 residues. The V segment lost 8 bases and the J segment 0 bases; nucleotides outside the gene matches: 17. Germline V gene lookup returns CDR1 LNHDA and CDR2 SQIVND (reference sequence). The CDR3 DNA sequence: TGTGCCAGTTCCCGCACAGGAGCGGGAGTTCGGGCGAACACCGGGGAGCTGTTTTTT. Amino acid sequence: CASSRTGAGVRANTGELFF.

The rearrangement links TRBV20-1 to TRBJ1-1; tentative D call: TRBD1 (6 bases). V lost 6 bases to trimming and J lost 5 bases, with 16 bases between them. The germline CDR1 and CDR2 sequences are DFQATT and SNEGSKA (reference sequence). This CDR3 is 13 amino acids long. CDR3 sequence: CSAGGGAWTEAFF. The CDR3 nucleotides are TGCAGTGCAGGCGGGGGGGCCTGGACTGAAGCTTTCTTT.

This clonotype was observed at least ten times. The chain joins TRBV7-2 to TRBJ2-2; 7 positions match TRBD1. The CDR3 contains 14 residues. CDR1 is SGHTA, CDR2 FQGNSA, per germline. The V and J ends lost 7 bases and 2 bases, in that order; junction bases with no gene match: 4. The CDR3 DNA reads as TGTGCCAGCACCTGGACAGGAAACACCGGGGAGCTGTTTTTT. Protein: CASTWTGNTGELFF.

This clonotype was seen more than once but under ten times. The chain uses TRBV2 and TRBJ1-2; 8 bases agree with TRBD1. The CDR3 contains 15 residues. CDR1 SNHLY and CDR2 FYNNEI come from the germline V gene. With V trimmed by 2 bases and J by 1 base, 3 bases remained unmatched. CDR3 sequence (DNA): TGTGCCAGCAGTGAATCGGACAGGGATAACTATGGCTACACCTTC. Protein product: CASSESDRDNYGYTF. The whole variable domain, filled in from reference TRBV2 and TRBJ1-2, reads EPEVTQTPSHQVTQMGQEVILRCVPISNHLYFYWYRQILGQKVEFLVSFYNNEISEKSEIFDDQFSVERPDGSNFTLKIRSTKLEDSAMYFCASSESDRDNYGYTFGSGTRLTVV.

This clonotype was seen ten or more times. The chain uses TRBV7-3 and TRBJ2-3, with no clear D. CDR1 is SGHTA and CDR2 is FQGTGA in the germline V gene. The length of the CDR3 is 14 residues. V was clipped by 6 bases and J by 1 base, with 11 bases between them. The CDR3 loop reads CASSSRGGTDTQYF. Here the CDR3 DNA reads TGTGCCAGCAGTTCGCGTGGGGGCACAGATACGCAGTATTTT.

The chain recombines TRBV7-2 with TRBJ2-5; 11 nucleotides agree with TRBD1. V lost 4 bases, J lost 6 bases, and 4 bases stayed unmatched. The CDR3 totals 14 residues. The V gene's germline CDR1 is SGHTA and CDR2 FQGNSA. CDR3 sequence (DNA): TGTGCCAGCAGCTGGACAGGGGGCACGAAGACCCAGTACTTC. It encodes CASSWTGGTKTQYF.